This entry lists 17 T cell receptor beta chains sequenced from one sample in a study of shared clonotypes between healthy human individuals. Produced via immunoSEQ multiplex PCR; TCRdb's table is partial and in-frame only. In the table there are 100,000 or so clones, about half of which are singletons. Sequencing was done on a sample of PBMCs. Every receptor here comes from a woman aged 40 to 55 in good health. Some clones in this sample may be carry-over from other donors' samples.

The chain employs TRBV7-3 and TRBJ2-3; D might be TRBD2 (6 bases). The length of the CDR3 is 16 residues. Between the trimmed V and J ends, which lost 2 bases and 0 bases, there was a span of 12 bases. Germline lookup yields CDR1 SGHTA and CDR2 FQGTGA. The CDR3 spells CASSLRRAASTDTQYF. CDR3 in DNA: TGTGCCAGCAGCTTACGGAGGGCAGCTAGCACAGATACGCAGTATTTT. Based on the CDR3 plus reference TRBV7-3 and TRBJ2-3, the full variable domain is GAGVSQTPSNKVTEKGKYVELRCDPISGHTALYWYRQSLGQGPEFLIYFQGTGAADDSGLPNDRFFAVRPEGSVSTLKIQRTERGDSAVYLCASSLRRAASTDTQYFGPGTRLTVL.

Points on this clone: One junction end disagrees with the germline gene, perhaps due to a read error. V gene TRBV5-1 combines with J gene TRBJ1-4; D is unclear. CDR1 SGHRS and CDR2 YFSETQ come from the germline V gene. The CDR3 covers 12 residues. CDR3 bases: TGTGCCAGCAGCTTGTCGGATGAAAAACTGTTTTTT. This encodes CASSLSDEKLFF.

This clone was detected many times. This sample also contains other DNA sequences that code for the same CDR3. The DNA for the CDR3 is TGTGCCAGCAACCGCCGAGTGGGTCAGCCCCAGCATTTT. Translating gives CASNRRVGQPQHF. J is TRBJ1-5 and V is TRBV7-3; D is unresolved. This CDR3 has 13 residues. Per germline, CDR1 SGHTA and CDR2 FQGTGA. V lost 7 bases and J lost 6, with 13 bases in between. The full variable domain, its missing parts supplied by reference TRBV7-3 and TRBJ1-5, is GAGVSQTPSNKVTEKGKYVELRCDPISGHTALYWYRQSLGQGPEFLIYFQGTGAADDSGLPNDRFFAVRPEGSVSTLKIQRTERGDSAVYLCASNRRVGQPQHFGDGTRLSIL.

The rearrangement links TRBV27 to TRBJ1-4; 8 bases are shared with TRBD1. In germline, CDR1 is MNHEY, CDR2 SMNVEV (reference sequence). The CDR3 sequence is 13 residues long. Trimming took 10 bases from V and 8 from J; bases not matched to a gene: 9. CDR3 in amino acids: CANRGTGYEKLFF. The CDR3 nucleotides read TGTGCCAACAGAGGGACAGGATACGAAAAACTGTTTTTT.

CDR3 bases: TGTGCCAGCACCTTGGGGAGGGTGGAGACCCAGTACTTC. Amino acid sequence: CASTLGRVETQYF. This chain connects TRBV28 to TRBJ2-5; 7 bases line up with TRBD2. J gave up 5 bases and V 7 bases, and 7 bases lay outside the gene matches. Germline assignment: CDR1 MDHEN and CDR2 SYDVKM. CDR3 length: 13 amino acids.

This clone was observed a handful of times. V gene TRBV27 combines with J gene TRBJ2-7; a weak D match, TRBD2 (5 bases). Germline CDR1 reads MNHEY; CDR2 reads SMNVEV (reference sequence). The CDR3 spans 14 residues. Trimming shortened V by 4 bases and J by 6 bases, and 16 bases separated the two germline ends. CDR3 nucleotides: TGTGCCAGCAGTTCCGGAGAGGGCCTTTTCGAGCAGTACTTC. This translates into CASSSGEGLFEQYF.

Concerning this clone: A much more abundant neighbour one base away suggests this may be a read error. Other nucleotide sequences in the sample specify the same CDR3. The chain is built from TRBV11-2 and TRBJ1-5; D is unclear. Germline loops: CDR1 SGHAT, CDR2 FQNNGV. The CDR3 is made up of 13 amino acids. The CDR3 nucleotides are TGTGCCAGCAGCCCTGGGCAGAATCAGCCCCAACATTTT. Protein product: CASSPGQNQPQHF.

On this clone itself: A clone one base away is much larger, so this may be a read error. This rearrangement joins TRBV9 to TRBJ1-2, with D unclear. Per germline, CDR1 SGDLS and CDR2 YYNGEE. V was shortened by 0 bases and J by 1 base, with 10 bases between the two germline ends. The CDR3 sequence is 15 residues long. CDR3 in amino acids: CASSVAPSGNYGYTF. For the CDR3, the DNA is TGTGCCAGCAGCGTAGCTCCTTCAGGTAACTATGGCTACACCTTC.

Here the CDR3 DNA reads TGTGCCAGCAGTCATGTCGGGAGTGCCTTCTATGGCTACACCTTC. Residues: CASSHVGSAFYGYTF. The V and J genes are TRBV5-4 and TRBJ1-2; D is unresolved. This CDR3 comprises 15 residues. The germline V and J ends were trimmed by 5 bases and 4 bases, with 18 bases remaining between them. The germline gives CDR1 SGHNT, CDR2 YYREEE (reference sequence).

The chain links TRBV5-4 to TRBJ2-7, with D perhaps TRBD1 (5 bases). Germline CDR1 and CDR2: SGHNT and YYREEE (reference sequence). The CDR3 contains 14 residues. The V and J ends lost 4 bases and 5 bases respectively, with 16 bases between them. The DNA for the CDR3 is TGTGCCAGCAGCCTTTCAAGCCTAGGGGACGAGCAGTACTTC. Translating gives CASSLSSLGDEQYF.

This clone has a handful of counts. The chain combines TRBV30 with TRBJ2-5; D perhaps matches TRBD2 (5 bases). Germline CDR1 is GTSNPN and CDR2 is SVGIG (reference sequence). V lost 4 bases to trimming and J lost 5 bases, with 8 bases between them. This CDR3 comprises 11 residues. In DNA form, the CDR3 reads TGTGCCTGGAATAGCGACGAGACCCAGTACTTC. This translates into CAWNSDETQYF.

This clone appeared once. The genes are TRBV5-1 and TRBJ2-1; D possibly corresponds to TRBD2 (7 bases). Trimming shortened V by 8 bases and J by 2 bases, and 17 bases separated the two germline ends. Germline V gene sequence: CDR1 SGHRS, CDR2 YFSETQ. This CDR3 region has 15 residues. The CDR3 spells CASGGLADAYNEQFF. Written as DNA, the CDR3 is TGCGCCAGTGGGGGCCTAGCGGACGCCTACAATGAGCAGTTCTTC.

The V and J genes are TRBV7-3 and TRBJ2-1, with a tentative D call TRBD2 (5 bases). The ends were cut back, 10 bases at V and 1 base at J, with 11 bases in the middle. CDR1 and CDR2 (germline): SGHTA, FQGTGA. The length of the CDR3 is 13 residues. The CDR3 loop reads CATRTPSYNEQFF. The CDR3, as DNA: TGTGCCACTCGGACTCCGTCCTACAATGAGCAGTTCTTC.

The chain joins TRBV9 to TRBJ2-5, with a possible D match to TRBD1 (6 bases). This CDR3 spans 14 amino acids. Between the trimmed V and J ends, which lost 0 bases and 5 bases, there was a span of 11 bases. In germline, CDR1 is SGDLS, CDR2 YYNGEE. CDR3 amino acids: CASSVGRGLETQYF. The CDR3 DNA is TGTGCCAGCAGCGTAGGCAGGGGTTTGGAGACCCAGTACTTC.

The V gene is TRBV5-6, the J gene TRBJ2-7; D gene unclear. The germline gives CDR1 SGHDT, CDR2 YYEEEE. Trimming shortened V by 2 bases and J by 0 bases, and 12 bases separated the two germline ends. This CDR3 comprises 15 residues. CDR3 region: CASSFGRQSSYEQYF. CDR3 coding DNA: TGTGCCAGCAGCTTTGGACGCCAAAGCTCCTACGAGCAGTACTTC.

This clone showed up many times. V and J are TRBV5-1 and TRBJ1-1; D is possibly TRBD1 (6 bases). Germline V gene sequence: CDR1 SGHRS, CDR2 YFSETQ. Trimming left V 4 bases short and J 7 bases short, with 23 bases between. The CDR3 is made up of 16 amino acids. As DNA, the CDR3 is TGCGCCAGCAGCCCAATGAGTGGGGGCAAGGATGGTGAAGCTTTCTTT. It specifies CASSPMSGGKDGEAFF.

This clone came up a few times. This chain links TRBV6-5 with TRBJ2-5; the match to TRBD2 covers 9 bases. V trimming: 6 bases; J trimming: 1 base; junction bases outside the gene matches: 6. This CDR3 contains 15 residues. CDR1 is MNHEY, CDR2 SVGAGI, per germline. CDR3 DNA: TGTGCCAGCAGCCGGACTAGCGCCATCCAAGAGACCCAGTACTTC. Protein: CASSRTSAIQETQYF.